The 17 T cell receptor beta chains in this list originate from one sample, sequenced in a study of beta chain features in type 1 diabetes. Every bit of the isolated RNA underwent reverse transcription, so sequencing read expressed TCRB transcripts. Method: immunoSEQ multiplex PCR; TCRdb's copy keeps in-frame clones and lacks some. The sample records 150,000 to 180,000 clones, around 8.5% being singletons. The sequenced sample consisted of central memory CD4+ T cells from blood. The receptors were gathered from a man between 18 and 29 years old in good health.

This clone was seen more than once but under ten times. This chain joins TRBV7-3 and TRBJ2-3; 8 positions match TRBD2. The germline V gene encodes CDR1 SGHTA and CDR2 FQGTGA. V shed 5 bases and J 3 bases; nucleotides not matched to a gene: 4. The CDR3 loop spans 14 amino acids. The CDR3 bases are TGTGCCAGCAGCGAAGGACTAGCTACAGATACGCAGTATTTT. Encoded protein: CASSEGLATDTQYF.

This clone was observed at least ten times. Here the CDR3 reads CSVGGQGAVGELFF. Written as DNA, the CDR3 is TGCAGCGTTGGTGGGCAGGGGGCTGTCGGGGAGCTGTTTTTT. This chain links TRBV29-1 with TRBJ2-2; TRBD1 aligns across 8 bases. Looked up from germline, CDR1 is SQVTM and CDR2 is ANQGSEA. The CDR3 covers 14 residues. Unmatched junction bases numbered 8, after V lost 4 bases and J lost 7 bases.

CDR3: CASSQDIRAGYNEQFF. The CDR3 bases are TGCGCCAGCAGCCAAGATATCCGGGCGGGCTACAATGAGCAGTTCTTC. The chain employs TRBV4-1 and TRBJ2-1; possibly TRBD2 for D (5 bases). The germline CDR1 and CDR2 sequences are MGHRA and YSYEKL. The V and J ends lost 0 bases and 3 bases respectively, with 12 bases between them. The CDR3 is 16 residues long.

This clone was seen only a few times. The V gene is TRBV19, the J gene TRBJ1-1; a weak D match, TRBD1 (5 bases). Per germline, CDR1 LNHDA and CDR2 SQIVND (reference sequence). The germline V and J ends were trimmed by 1 base and 6 bases, with 12 bases remaining between them. This CDR3 has 14 residues. As DNA, the CDR3 is TGTGCCAGTAGTATAGCCCCAGGACAACCTGAAGCTTTCTTT. This codes for CASSIAPGQPEAFF.

The chain is built from TRBV7-2 and TRBJ1-1; D unresolved. Trimming cost V 1 base and J 4 bases, with 10 bases left between them. The CDR3 runs 14 residues. Germline CDR1 and CDR2: SGHTA and FQGNSA. The CDR3: CASSLVGQATEAFF. DNA for the CDR3: TGTGCCAGCAGCTTAGTTGGGCAGGCCACTGAAGCTTTCTTT.

This clone was observed a handful of times. V gene TRBV28 combines with J gene TRBJ1-1; maybe TRBD1 (6 bases). The V end was cut by 5 bases, the J end by 1 base, with 11 bases between. The germline V gene encodes CDR1 MDHEN and CDR2 SYDVKM. This CDR3 region has 14 residues. The chain's CDR3 is CASSPDSWNTEAFF. CDR3 bases: TGTGCCAGCAGTCCGGACAGTTGGAACACTGAAGCTTTCTTT.

This rearrangement joins TRBV27 to TRBJ2-1, with 9 bases identical to TRBD1. V dropped 6 bases and J dropped 8; count of bases not matched to a gene: 11. The CDR3 loop spans 15 amino acids. Germline values: CDR1 MNHEY, CDR2 SMNVEV (reference sequence). The CDR3: CASRELDRGHDEQFF. The CDR3 nucleotides are TGTGCCAGCAGGGAATTGGACAGGGGTCACGATGAGCAGTTCTTC.

This clone showed up just a few times. This chain uses TRBV27 with TRBJ2-3, with 9 bases aligning to TRBD2. Germline CDR1 MNHEY, CDR2 SMNVEV (reference sequence). This CDR3 spans 16 amino acids. Trimming removed 0 bases from V and 1 base from J; junction bases left unmatched: 2. The CDR3, as DNA: TGTGCCAGCAGTTTATCGAGGACTAGCGGCACAGATACGCAGTATTTT. Translated, it gives CASSLSRTSGTDTQYF.

This clone was detected only a few times. V usage is TRBV29-1 and J usage is TRBJ2-5; 10 nucleotides agree with TRBD2. The V and J ends lost 6 bases and 5 bases, in that order; junction bases with no gene match: 12. This CDR3 region has 15 residues. Looked up from germline, CDR1 is SQVTM and CDR2 is ANQGSEA. The CDR3 DNA sequence: TGCAGCGTCGAAATACTAGCGGGGACCGGGGAGACCCAGTACTTC. Encoded protein: CSVEILAGTGETQYF.

The chain carries TRBV28 and TRBJ2-3; 11 bases align to TRBD2. There are 17 residues in the CDR3. Germline V gene lookup returns CDR1 MDHEN and CDR2 SYDVKM. V lost 6 bases to trimming and J lost 2 bases; unmatched junction nucleotides: 10. The CDR3 spells CASSSGLADPPTDTQYF. The CDR3, as DNA: TGTGCCAGCAGCTCGGGACTAGCGGATCCGCCCACAGATACGCAGTATTTT.

CDR3 region: CASSVGQGYGYTF. The DNA of the CDR3 is TGTGCCAGCAGCGTAGGACAGGGCTATGGCTACACCTTC. The rearrangement uses TRBV9 and TRBJ1-2, with 7 bases matching TRBD1. The CDR3 contains 13 residues. Germline values: CDR1 SGDLS, CDR2 YYNGEE. Trimming at V came to 0 bases and at J to 4 bases, leaving 0 bases not matched to a gene.

This clone occurred a few times. The gene calls are TRBV7-2 and TRBJ2-2; D perhaps matches TRBD2 (6 bases). Germline CDR1 reads SGHTA; CDR2 reads FQGNSA. The V and J ends lost 5 bases and 3 bases respectively, with 13 bases between them. This CDR3 contains 15 residues. CDR3 protein: CASSPRLGDTGELFF. CDR3 DNA sequence: TGTGCCAGCAGCCCGCGACTAGGAGACACCGGGGAGCTGTTTTTT.

This clone was counted only a few times. The gene calls are TRBV19 and TRBJ2-5; D remains unclear. The CDR3 is 15 residues long. Trimming left V 2 bases short and J 1 base short, with 11 bases between. Germline V gene lookup returns CDR1 LNHDA and CDR2 SQIVND (reference sequence). This chain's CDR3 is CASSISGFIQETQYF. The CDR3, as DNA: TGTGCCAGTAGTATATCGGGTTTTATCCAAGAGACCCAGTACTTC.

This clone was counted between two and nine times. J is TRBJ2-4 and V is TRBV6-1, with D unresolved. V lost 7 bases and J 0 bases, leaving 13 bases between the germline ends. The CDR3 is made up of 15 amino acids. CDR1 and CDR2 from the germline V gene are MNHNS and SASEGT. Here the CDR3 reads CASKRTSLAKNIQYF. For the CDR3, the DNA is TGTGCCAGCAAACGAACGAGCTTAGCCAAAAACATTCAGTACTTC.

The chain is built from TRBV15 and TRBJ2-3; TRBD2 matches at 7 bases. CDR1 is LNHNV and CDR2 is YYDKDF in the germline V gene (reference sequence). The CDR3 extends over 16 amino acids. J gave up 1 base and V 5 bases, and 9 bases lay outside the gene matches. As DNA, the CDR3 is TGTGCCACCAGCCGCTACCTTGGGGGGGGCACAGATACGCAGTATTTT. Its translation is CATSRYLGGGTDTQYF.

This clone was detected a few times. The junction does not match germline at one end; this may be a read error. The rearrangement joins TRBV29-1 to TRBJ2-2, with 9 bases lining up with TRBD2. CDR1 is SQVTM and CDR2 is ANQGSEA in the germline V gene. This CDR3 is 12 amino acids long. The CDR3 sequence: CAGGKDTGELFF. CDR3 in DNA: TGTGCGGGGGGGAAGGACACCGGGGAGCTGTTTTTT.

This rearrangement joins TRBV10-3 to TRBJ2-1; TRBD2 is a possible D gene (8 bases). This CDR3 has 16 amino acids. Germline CDR1 and CDR2: ENHRY and SYGVKD. V lost 8 bases and J lost 4, with 21 bases in between. For the CDR3, the DNA is TGTGCCATCCGCCCATCGGGGGGGACAGTTTACAATGAGCAGTTCTTC. This codes for CAIRPSGGTVYNEQFF.